This passage covers 19 T cell receptor beta chains from one sample sequenced in a study of Ad26.COV2.S vaccination and SARS-CoV-2 variants. The treatment was: about 20 received Ad26.COV2.S at low or high dose, single or two shots; roughly five received placebo; per-sample allocation not given. It was on day 63 after the first vaccine or placebo injection that samples were taken. Method: immunoSEQ multiplex PCR; TCRdb's copy keeps in-frame clones and lacks some. The sample has approximately 240,000 clones, around 89% seen once. Material: peripheral blood, obtained in a trial of Ad26.COV2.S vaccine versus placebo. These receptors were collected from a person aged 18-60 years who received the Ad26.COV2.S COVID-19 vaccine or a placebo.

This clone was recorded once. The rearrangement links TRBV7-2 to TRBJ1-5, with D unresolved. V dropped 1 base and J dropped 0 bases, with 10 bases sitting between them. This CDR3 has 16 amino acids. Germline lookup yields CDR1 SGHTA and CDR2 FQGNSA. CDR3 sequence: CASSLVGRNSNQPQHF. The DNA for the CDR3 is TGTGCCAGCAGCTTAGTGGGCAGAAATAGCAATCAGCCCCAGCATTTT.

The chain carries TRBV4-3 and TRBJ2-7, with D tentatively TRBD1 (6 bases). Deletions cut 0 bases from V and 2 bases from J, with 8 bases between. Germline CDR1 reads LGHNA; CDR2 reads YSLEER. CDR3 length equals 14 residues. CDR3 DNA: TGCGCCAGCAGCCAAGAGGCAGGGGCCTACGAGCAGTACTTC. Translated, it gives CASSQEAGAYEQYF.

The rearrangement links TRBV5-1 to TRBJ2-3; 9 bases are shared with TRBD1. V shed 2 bases, J shed 3 bases, and the junction held 10 bases outside the gene matches. There are 17 residues in the CDR3. Germline assignment: CDR1 SGHRS and CDR2 YFSETQ. The CDR3 DNA reads TGCGCCAGCAGCTTAGTTCCGGGACAGGGTTCGACAGATACGCAGTATTTT. This encodes CASSLVPGQGSTDTQYF.

The chain is built from TRBV28 and TRBJ2-7, with a tentative D call TRBD1 (6 bases). Germline V gives CDR1 MDHEN, CDR2 SYDVKM. There are 13 residues in the CDR3. Trimming removed 0 bases from V and 3 bases from J, with 6 bases in between. The CDR3 loop is CASSLWTGYEQYF. The CDR3 nucleotides are TGTGCCAGCAGTTTATGGACAGGCTACGAGCAGTACTTC.

The chain recombines TRBV19 with TRBJ2-1; D remains unclear. The V end was cut by 1 base, the J end by 5 bases, with 3 bases between. Germline assignment: CDR1 LNHDA and CDR2 SQIVND (reference sequence). This CDR3 contains 12 residues. The CDR3 is CASSIVNNEQFF. DNA for the CDR3: TGTGCCAGTAGTATAGTGAACAATGAGCAGTTCTTC.

This clone was counted a few times. This chain joins TRBV5-1 and TRBJ2-1; TRBD2 aligns across 12 bases. The J segment lost 5 bases and the V segment lost 10 bases, leaving 22 bases of the junction unmatched. Germline values: CDR1 SGHRS, CDR2 YFSETQ. The CDR3 covers 19 residues. CDR3 DNA sequence: TGCGCCCGCACCCCCGGGGGGGGGCTAGCGGGGGGGCAGAACAATGAGCAGTTCTTC. Protein sequence: CARTPGGGLAGGQNNEQFF.

This clone was seen more than once but under ten times. The chain joins TRBV14 to TRBJ2-7; D is undetermined. This CDR3 has 13 residues. V lost 0 bases to trimming and J lost 10 bases, with 13 bases between them. Germline CDR1 is SGHDN and CDR2 is FVKESK. The CDR3 region has the DNA TGTGCCAGCAGCCAAGATCATGGCGCACCTCAGTACTTC. Its protein is CASSQDHGAPQYF.

This clone was counted once. The chain couples TRBV4-3 to TRBJ2-4, with TRBD1 as a possible D gene (5 bases). The CDR3 totals 17 residues. V was pared by 0 bases and J by 0 bases, with 12 bases between. Germline V gene sequence: CDR1 LGHNA, CDR2 YSLEER. The CDR3 loop is CASSQELRQLAKNIQYF. The DNA for the CDR3 is TGCGCCAGCAGCCAAGAGCTGAGACAGCTAGCCAAAAACATTCAGTACTTC.

The chain has TRBV7-8 and TRBJ2-7; either TRBD1 or TRBD2 may supply D (5 bases each). V was pared by 5 bases and J by 2 bases, with 16 bases between. CDR3 length: 15 amino acids. Germline CDR1 reads SGHVS; CDR2 reads FQNEAQ. The CDR3 region is CASSPRWGLAYEQYF. In DNA, the CDR3 is TGTGCCAGCAGCCCCCGTTGGGGGTTGGCCTACGAGCAGTACTTC.

Only one count was recorded for this clone. The J gene is TRBJ2-7, the V gene TRBV10-3, with 9 bases aligning to TRBD1. Losses at the gene ends were 6 bases for V and 6 bases for J; bases not matched to a gene: 3. The germline CDR1 and CDR2 sequences are ENHRY and SYGVKD. CDR3 size: 12 residues. CDR3 sequence (DNA): TGTGCCATCAGACAGGGGGCCGGCGAGCAGTACTTC. Translated: CAIRQGAGEQYF.

The sample holds one count of this clone. At the DNA level, this CDR3 is encoded by other sequences in the same sample as well. This chain links TRBV18 with TRBJ2-7, with D uncertain. V was shortened by 1 base and J by 5 bases, with 6 bases between the two germline ends. The CDR3 is made up of 12 amino acids. Germline CDR1 reads KGHSH; CDR2 reads LQKENI. CDR3 bases: TGTGCCAGCTCACCACGGGGTGACGAGCAGTACTTC. Translated, it gives CASSPRGDEQYF.

A few counts support this clone. The chain employs TRBV29-1 and TRBJ2-7, with D possibly being TRBD1 (6 bases). Trimming took 3 bases from V and 3 from J, leaving 18 bases between them. There are 15 residues in the CDR3. CDR1 SQVTM and CDR2 ANQGSEA come from the germline V gene. The CDR3, as DNA: TGCAGCGTTGAGGGGGCGCGTGGGCAGAACTACGAGCAGTACTTC. Residues: CSVEGARGQNYEQYF.

This chain uses TRBV19 with TRBJ2-3; 13 bases line up with TRBD2. The CDR3 sequence is 18 residues long. Germline V gene data show CDR1 as LNHDA and CDR2 as SQIVND (reference sequence). V was pared by 6 bases and J by 3 bases, with 12 bases of the junction left unmatched. CDR3 bases: TGTGCCAGTAGACCGGCCCGGACTAGCGGGAGTAGGACAGATACGCAGTATTTT. Translated, it gives CASRPARTSGSRTDTQYF.

The rearrangement uses TRBV28 and TRBJ1-3, with a tentative D call TRBD1 (6 bases). Germline V gene sequence: CDR1 MDHEN, CDR2 SYDVKM. This CDR3 has 12 residues. Trimming left V 3 bases short and J 7 bases short, with 7 bases between. In DNA, the CDR3 is TGTGCCAGCAGTTTCAGGGGCAACACCATATATTTT. Its translation is CASSFRGNTIYF.

The V gene is TRBV4-2, the J gene TRBJ2-2; 8 positions agree with TRBD2. The germline gives CDR1 LGHNA, CDR2 YNFKEQ. V lost 1 base to trimming and J lost 6 bases; unmatched junction nucleotides: 7. This CDR3 comprises 16 residues. For the CDR3, the DNA is TGTGCCAGCAGCCAAGCGACTAGCGCCTTCCCCGGGGAGCTGTTTTTT. Amino acid sequence: CASSQATSAFPGELFF.

CDR3 nucleotides: TGTGCCAGCAGCTTATTAGGGAACTCCTATAATTCACCCCTCCACTTT. This codes for CASSLLGNSYNSPLHF. The V call is TRBV5-4, the J call TRBJ1-6; D is undetermined. CDR1 is SGHNT and CDR2 is YYREEE in the germline V gene (reference sequence). The V end was cut by 2 bases, the J end by 0 bases, with 9 bases between. The length of the CDR3 is 16 residues.

This chain links TRBV30 with TRBJ2-7, with 8 nucleotides matching TRBD1. The CDR3 totals 16 residues. Per the germline V gene, CDR1 is GTSNPN and CDR2 is SVGIG (reference sequence). V gave up 0 bases and J gave up 2 bases; unmatched junction bases: 9. The CDR3 protein is CAWSVVPGGSTYEQYF. CDR3 in DNA: TGTGCCTGGAGTGTAGTTCCAGGGGGCTCTACCTACGAGCAGTACTTC.

CDR3 in DNA: TGTGCCAGCTCCCCCGGGACAGGGTTGTTCGAGCAGTACTTC. Residues: CASSPGTGLFEQYF. V and J are TRBV18 and TRBJ2-7; TRBD1 aligns across 9 bases. Germline CDR1 is KGHSH and CDR2 is LQKENI. J was trimmed by 6 bases and V by 6 bases; bases with no gene match: 9. The CDR3 runs to 14 residues. Full variable domain (outside the CDR3, taken from reference TRBV18 and TRBJ2-7): NAGVMQNPRHLVRRRGQEARLRCSPMKGHSHVYWYRQLPEEGLKFMVYLQKENIIDESGMPKERFSAEFPKEGPSILRIQQVVRGDSAAYFCASSPGTGLFEQYFGPGTRLTVT.

This clone has more than one count but fewer than ten. The CDR3 region has the DNA TGTGCCATGTCGACCGCGGGTGGAGAGCCCCAGCATTTT. It codes for CAMSTAGGEPQHF. The chain joins TRBV10-3 to TRBJ1-5; no firm D call. The germline V gene has CDR1 ENHRY and CDR2 SYGVKD. The CDR3 loop spans 13 amino acids. Trimming removed 9 bases at V and 8 bases at J, with 17 bases between.